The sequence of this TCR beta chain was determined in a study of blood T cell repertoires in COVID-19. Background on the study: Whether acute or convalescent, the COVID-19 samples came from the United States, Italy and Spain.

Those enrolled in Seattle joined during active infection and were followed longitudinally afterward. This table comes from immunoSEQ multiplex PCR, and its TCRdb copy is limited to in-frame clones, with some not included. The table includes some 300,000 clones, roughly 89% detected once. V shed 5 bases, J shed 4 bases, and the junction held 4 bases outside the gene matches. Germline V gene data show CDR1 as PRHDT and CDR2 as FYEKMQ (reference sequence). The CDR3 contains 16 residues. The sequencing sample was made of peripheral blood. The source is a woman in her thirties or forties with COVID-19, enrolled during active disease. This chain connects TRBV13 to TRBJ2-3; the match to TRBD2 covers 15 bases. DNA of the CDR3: TGTGCCAGCAGCCTCGGACTAGCGGGAGGGCCAGATACGCAGTATTTT. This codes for CASSLGLAGGPDTQYF. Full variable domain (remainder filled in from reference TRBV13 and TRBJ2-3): AAGVIQSPRHLIKEKRETATLKCYPIPRHDTVYWYQQGPGQDPQFLISFYEKMQSDKGSIPDRFSAQQFSDYHSELNMSSLELGDSALYFCASSLGLAGGPDTQYFGPGTRLTVL.